This T cell receptor (beta chain) stems from a study of blood T cells in healthy people across ages. Study background: With template switching, about one barcoded beta molecule was captured per two T cells.

Concerning this clonotype itself: Its antigen is not known.

The second PCR ran about 6 to 11 cycles with a sample-barcoded 5' primer and J-beta primers. Every molecule of cDNA carried a tag from a template-switch adaptor with 12 random nucleotides. MiXCR was run by TCRdb on the 5' RACE reads, yielding one entry per CDR3 protein. There are 1,500,000 or so distinct CDR3 sequences in the sample; 35% to 45% occur only once, and just over 4% lies in the top ten. General study findings and limits: The long-lived group displayed more naive CD4+ cells, plus higher diversity, than the aged donors did.

The CDR3 covers 18 residues. The trim removed 3 bases at V and 5 bases at J, leaving 15 bases unmatched. Germline values: CDR1 KGHDR, CDR2 SFDVKD. V and J are TRBV24-1 and TRBJ1-5, with TRBD1 matching 7 bases. This TCR derives from a woman between 18 and 30 years old in good health. The material sequenced was blood. CDR3 coding DNA: TGTGCCACCAGTGATCCACGACAGGGCGGGGATGGTGATCAGCCCCAGCATTTT. Translating it yields CATSDPRQGGDGDQPQHF.